This T cell receptor (beta chain) was retrieved from a study of blood T cell repertoires in COVID-19. Libraries were prepared by immunoSEQ multiplex PCR; TCRdb keeps only in-frame clonotypes and omits some of them. The sample has 150,000 to 250,000 clones, about four fifths seen once. The trim removed 3 bases at V and 6 bases at J, leaving 4 bases unmatched. Germline V CDR1 and CDR2: SGHTA, FQGNSA. This CDR3 has 14 amino acids. This clone appeared once. The receptor was derived from a middle-aged woman with COVID-19, enrolled during active disease. The sample comprised peripheral blood. The chain recombines TRBV7-2 with TRBJ1-2; 10 bases map to TRBD1. The CDR3 bases are TGTGCCAGCAGCTTCAGACAGGGGGCCCATGGCTACACCTTC. It codes for CASSFRQGAHGYTF. Variable domain in full (rest from reference TRBV7-2 and TRBJ1-2): GAGVSQSPSNKVTEKGKDVELRCDPISGHTALYWYRQSLGQGLEFLIYFQGNSAPDKSGLPSDRFSAERTGGSVSTLTIQRTQQEDSAVYLCASSFRQGAHGYTFGSGTRLTVV.